The rows below give T cell receptor beta chains drawn from one sample of a study of cytomegalovirus exposure and HLA in healthy donors. Profiling relied on immunoSEQ multiplex PCR, and the TCRdb table lists in-frame clones only, not all of them. Seen here are 78,000 or so clones, less than 96% observed once, and the top ten hold 1.6%. Source material: PBMCs. The receptors shown here come from a man younger than 30 in good health and CMV-seropositive. Both conserved end residues are part of each CDR3. A D gene is named only where the DNA matches it firmly. For some rows the clone size is stated as once, few or many, or as a class when expanded; others skip it.

>TRBV5-1|15|-|-|TRBJ2-1
CASSLNGASVDEQFF
TGCGCCAGCAGCTTGAATGGGGCGTCGGTGGATGAGCAGTTCTTC
>TRBV6-4|16|-|-|TRBJ2-3
CASSADIGVPSDTQYF
TGTGCCAGCAGTGCGGATATAGGAGTCCCTTCAGATACGCAGTATTTT
>TRBV5-6|15|TRBD1|-|TRBJ1-2
CASSPPGGGNYGYTF
TGTGCCAGCAGCCCCCCAGGGGGAGGTAACTATGGCTACACCTTC
>TRBV5-4|15|-|-|TRBJ2-5
CASSLGRGGKETQYF
TGTGCCAGCAGCTTGGGCAGGGGCGGTAAAGAGACCCAGTACTTC
>TRBV5-1|15|-|-|TRBJ1-1
CASSLMQLRGTEAFF
TGCGCCAGCAGCTTGATGCAACTAAGGGGGACTGAAGCTTTCTTT
>TRBV11-2|14|-|-|TRBJ1-2
CASSLEPGGYGYTF
TGTGCCAGCAGCTTAGAACCGGGGGGCTATGGCTACACCTTC
>TRBV19|15|-|-|TRBJ1-4
CASRDLGTPNEKLFF
TGTGCCAGTAGGGACTTAGGGACACCCAATGAAAAACTGTTTTTT
>TRBV29-1|15|-|-|TRBJ1-1
CSVGPQGWMGTEAFF
TGCAGCGTTGGACCACAGGGATGGATGGGGACTGAAGCTTTCTTT
>TRBV13|13|-|-|TRBJ2-7
CASRGASSPEQYF
TGTGCCAGCAGGGGTGCTAGCTCGCCCGAGCAGTACTTC
>TRBV30|12|TRBD2|-|TRBJ2-1
CAWSSTGTTMIF
TGTGCCTGGAGTTCTACCGGGACTACCATGATCTTC
>TRBV2|14|TRBD1|-|TRBJ1-5
CATQGQGGNQPQHF
TGTGCCACACAGGGACAGGGGGGCAATCAGCCCCAGCATTTT
>TRBV7-3|14|-|-|TRBJ1-1
CASSLGGSNTEAFF
TGTGCCAGCAGCTTAGGGGGGTCGAACACTGAAGCTTTCTTT
>TRBV7-9|13|TRBD1|-|TRBJ1-1
CASSPTGDTEAFF
TGTGCCAGCAGCCCGACAGGGGATACTGAAGCTTTCTTT
>TRBV6-1|13|-|-|TRBJ1-1
CASSEWRRAEAFF
TGTGCCAGCAGTGAGTGGAGGCGTGCTGAAGCTTTCTTT
>TRBV11-3|19|TRBD1|-|TRBJ2-6
CASSFGTGRLLSGANVLTF
TGTGCCAGCAGCTTTGGGACAGGTAGACTCCTCTCTGGGGCCAACGTCCTGACTTTC
>TRBV10-3|15|-|-|TRBJ1-2
CAISESFKGDDGYTF
TGTGCCATCAGTGAGTCATTCAAGGGAGACGATGGCTACACCTTC
>TRBV5-4|13|TRBD1|-|TRBJ1-2
CASSPDRGYGYTF
TGTGCCAGCAGCCCCGACAGGGGCTATGGCTACACCTTC
>TRBV27|11|-|-|TRBJ2-5
CASGPEETQYF
TGTGCCAGCGGGCCGGAAGAGACCCAGTACTTC
>TRBV5-1|15|TRBD1|-|TRBJ2-7
CASSLGQGGSDEQYF
TGCGCCAGCAGCTTGGGACAGGGGGGATCGGACGAGCAGTACTTC
>TRBV2|13|-|-|TRBJ1-5
CASSEFGGQPQHF
TGTGCCAGCAGTGAATTCGGGGGTCAGCCCCAGCATTTT
>TRBV7-3|13|TRBD1|-|TRBJ1-1
CASSSTGLSEAFF
TGTGCCAGCAGCTCGACAGGGTTGAGTGAAGCTTTCTTT
>TRBV6-5|16|-|-|TRBJ1-1
CASSYSAGTLNTEAFF
TGTGCCAGCAGTTACTCCGCAGGTACCCTTAACACTGAAGCTTTCTTT
>TRBV30|14|TRBD1|-|TRBJ2-7
CAWSGTGGFYEQYF
TGTGCCTGGAGCGGGACAGGGGGATTCTACGAGCAGTACTTC
>TRBV9|16|-|-|TRBJ2-1
CASSVGPSSEYNEQFF
TGTGCCAGCAGCGTAGGCCCCTCTAGCGAGTACAATGAGCAGTTCTTC
>TRBV9|14|-|-|TRBJ2-1
CASSEEGSYNEQFF
TGTGCCAGCAGCGAGGAGGGATCCTACAATGAGCAGTTCTTC
>TRBV11-2|15|-|-|TRBJ1-4
CASSLGRAVVEKLFF
TGTGCCAGCAGCTTAGGGAGGGCGGTGGTGGAAAAACTGTTTTTT
>TRBV6-1|14|-|-|TRBJ2-5
CASWGSGVGETQYF
TGTGCCAGCTGGGGGTCGGGAGTGGGAGAGACCCAGTACTTC
>TRBV4-1|16|-|-|TRBJ2-7
CASSQGQGRFSYEQYF
TGCGCCAGCAGCCAAGGGCAGGGAAGGTTCTCCTACGAGCAGTACTTC
>TRBV7-9|15|-|-|TRBJ2-2
CASSLNRLNTGELFF
TGTGCCAGCAGCTTAAACAGATTAAACACCGGGGAGCTGTTTTTT
>TRBV7-8|15|TRBD1|-|TRBJ1-2
CASSWGTGLDDGYTF
TGTGCCAGCAGCTGGGGGACAGGGTTGGATGATGGCTACACCTTC
>TRBV9|15|TRBD1|-|TRBJ2-5
CASSPQGQRAETQYF
TGTGCCAGCAGCCCCCAGGGACAGAGGGCAGAGACCCAGTACTTC
>TRBV27|14|-|-|TRBJ1-2
CASRGAGTNYGYTF
TGTGCCAGCCGTGGGGCGGGAACTAACTATGGCTACACCTTC
>TRBV4-2|16|-|-|TRBJ1-2
CASSQDGDRKNYGYTF
TGTGCCAGCAGCCAAGATGGCGACAGAAAAAACTATGGCTACACCTTC
>TRBV30|14|TRBD1|-|TRBJ2-2
CAWTGGVGTGELFF
TGTGCCTGGACAGGGGGCGTCGGCACCGGGGAGCTGTTTTTT
>TRBV19|15|-|-|TRBJ1-2
CASSPQGLRNYGYTF
TGTGCCAGTAGTCCTCAGGGCCTCAGAAACTATGGCTACACCTTC
>TRBV11-3|16|TRBD1|-|TRBJ1-1
CASSERDRPRDTEAFF
TGTGCCAGCAGCGAACGGGACAGGCCCCGGGACACTGAAGCTTTCTTT
>TRBV27|11|-|-|TRBJ1-1
CASGPSSEAFF
TGTGCCAGCGGTCCGAGTTCTGAAGCTTTCTTT
>TRBV18|14|-|-|TRBJ2-7
CASSPLSGGGEQYF
TGTGCCAGCTCACCTCTTTCAGGAGGAGGCGAGCAGTACTTC
>TRBV27|16|-|-|TRBJ1-5
CASSSSTGGPNQPQHF
-
>TRBV19|14|-|once|TRBJ1-2
CASSIGPGNYGYTF
TGTGCCAGTAGTATAGGGCCGGGGAACTATGGCTACACCTTC